This entry lists 13 T cell receptor beta chains sequenced from one sample in a study of tumor-infiltrating lymphocytes in primary liver carcinoma. Co-extracted RNA and DNA came from 20-30 mg of unsorted bulk tissue. Starting material of 400 to 600 ng total RNA yielded TCR beta cDNA via a constant-region primer. Modified slightly, ARM-PCR produced TCR beta libraries over three nested multiplex PCR rounds. With TRBV1-TRBV30 forward primers and a C-beta reverse primer, the first two PCR rounds were run for roughly 9 cycles each. From the multiplex PCR reads, TCRdb called clonotypes with MiXCR, one entry per CDR3 protein. Of just under 45,000 distinct CDR3 sequences listed, 73% were seen once; the top ten hold roughly 19%. Sequenced sample: liver tumor tissue from sampling region 2. Subset noted: tumor region T2, inferior pole. All receptors derive from a middle-aged man with primary liver carcinoma and hepatitis B virus infection.

Points on this clonotype: Germline and junction disagree at one end, which may indicate a read error. This rearrangement joins TRBV12-3 or TRBV12-4 to TRBJ2-5; 7 positions match TRBD1. The CDR3 is 15 amino acids. CDR3 amino acids: CVSSLDAGTEETQYF. DNA of the CDR3: TGTGTCAGCAGTTTAGACGCCGGGACAGAAGAGACCCAGTACTTC.

Points on this clonotype: A much larger clone differs by one base, so this may be a read error. This sequence joins TRBV11-1 and TRBJ2-1; D is undetermined. Per germline, CDR1 SGHAT and CDR2 FQDESV (reference sequence). This CDR3 region has 14 residues. CDR3 amino acids: CASSSDRTGYEQSF. The CDR3 DNA sequence: TGTGCCAGCAGCTCGGACCGCACCGGTTATGAGCAGTCCTTC. Full variable domain (outside the CDR3, taken from reference TRBV11-1 and TRBJ2-1): EAEVAQSPRYKITEKSQAVAFWCDPISGHATLYWYRQILGQGPELLVQFQDESVVDDSQLPKDRFSAERLKGVDSTLKIQPAELGDSAMYLCASSSDRTGYEQSFGPGTRLTVL.

This clonotype was seen at least ten times. This CDR3 reads CAWSVKGNQPQHF. CDR3 DNA: TGTGCCTGGAGTGTTAAGGGCAATCAGCCCCAGCATTTT. The chain recombines TRBV30 with TRBJ1-5; D uncertain. CDR1 is GTSNPN and CDR2 is SVGIG in the germline V gene (reference sequence). The germline V and J ends were trimmed by 0 bases and 2 bases, with 5 bases remaining between them. The CDR3 consists of 13 residues.

The chain has TRBV20-1 and TRBJ1-1; D perhaps matches TRBD1 (5 bases). This CDR3 has 15 residues. From germline, CDR1 is DFQATT and CDR2 SNEGSKA (reference sequence). The V end lost 0 bases, the J end lost 1 base, and 12 bases lay between the germline ends. The CDR3 DNA sequence: TGCAGTGCTAGAGATGGGGGAGGGGAGAACACTGAAGCTTTCTTT. This codes for CSARDGGGENTEAFF.

On this clonotype itself: Since the CDR3 does not end with the conserved phenylalanine or tryptophan, this likely comes from a read error. V is TRBV4-3 and J is TRBJ2-5; TRBD2 is a possible D gene (5 bases). The V gene's germline CDR1 is LGHNA and CDR2 YSLEER. The CDR3 covers 15 residues. V lost 4 bases, J lost 1 base, and 13 bases lay in between. CDR3 DNA: TGCGCCAGCAGCCGAGGAGCGGTTATCCAAGAGACCCAGTACTCC. This gives the protein CASSRGAVIQETQYS.

As to this clonotype: The junction does not match germline at one end; this may be a read error. The chain carries TRBV11-1 and TRBJ2-1; D may be TRBD1 or TRBD2 (5 bases each). CDR3 size: 15 residues. CDR1 SGHAT and CDR2 FQDESV come from the germline V gene (reference sequence). CDR3 in amino acids: CASSFRGPLDNERLF. In nucleotides, the CDR3 is TGTGCCAGCAGCTTCCGGGGACCGCTGGACAATGAGCGGCTCTTC.

Concerning this clonotype itself: It is likely a read error, because the conserved phenylalanine at the end of the CDR3 is missing. The chain combines TRBV6-6 with TRBJ2-3, with 8 bases matching TRBD1. Germline CDR1 is MNHNY and CDR2 is SVGAGI (reference sequence). This CDR3 spans 14 amino acids. The CDR3 sequence is CVSWSTGGGDTQYL. The CDR3 region has the DNA TGTGTCAGCTGGTCTACAGGGGGTGGAGATACGCAGTATTTA.

This clonotype was observed a single time. CDR3 sequence reads: CASSLPTWQASYNEQFF. CDR3 in DNA: TGTGCCAGCAGCTTGCCAACATGGCAAGCCTCCTACAATGAGCAGTTCTTC. The rearrangement links TRBV5-4 to TRBJ2-1; D is unresolved. CDR3 size: 17 residues. Trimming removed 1 base at V and 0 bases at J, with 14 bases between. Germline loops: CDR1 SGHNT, CDR2 YYREEE (reference sequence).

A remark on this clonotype: A much more abundant neighbour one base away suggests this may be a read error. The chain combines TRBV20-1 with TRBJ2-1, with 9 positions matching TRBD2. The V gene's germline CDR1 is DFQATT and CDR2 SNEGSKA (reference sequence). The CDR3 has 15 amino acids. Trimming removed 5 bases from V and 5 bases from J; junction bases left unmatched: 10. CDR3 DNA sequence: TGCAGTGCTGTTCCCCTACCTAGCGGGAACAATGAGCAGTTCTTC. Amino acid sequence: CSAVPLPSGNNEQFF.

With regard to this clonotype: The germline gene is not matched at one end of the junction; a read error may be the cause. The chain is built from TRBV11-2 and TRBJ2-7; 9 nucleotides align to TRBD2. The CDR3 covers 15 residues. Germline values: CDR1 SGHAT, CDR2 FQNNGV. The CDR3 here is CVSSSLAGASLEQNF. The CDR3 nucleotides are TGTGTCAGCAGCTCGTTAGCGGGAGCGAGCCTCGAGCAGAACTTC.

This clonotype was detected many times. This rearrangement joins TRBV6-5 to TRBJ2-3, with D perhaps given as TRBD1 or TRBD2 (5 bases each). CDR1 MNHEY and CDR2 SVGAGI come from the germline V gene. The CDR3 length is 14 residues. The CDR3 DNA reads TGTGATTGGGGACGGCCGCACTTTGGAGATACGCAGTATTTT. This encodes CDWGRPHFGDTQYF.

This clonotype was picked up a small number of times. The rearrangement joins TRBV19 to TRBJ2-3; 8 bases align to TRBD2. Germline V CDR1 and CDR2: LNHDA, SQIVND (reference sequence). The CDR3 has 13 amino acids. With V trimmed by 7 bases and J by 0 bases, 0 bases remained unmatched. CDR3 region: CASTSGSTDTQYF. CDR3 DNA sequence: TGTGCCAGTACTAGCGGGAGCACAGATACGCAGTATTTT.

Remarks on this clonotype: One end of the junction fails to match germline, which may point to a read error. The chain combines TRBV12-3 or TRBV12-4 with TRBJ2-5, with TRBD2 identical over 10 bases. This CDR3 region has 13 residues. The CDR3 DNA reads TGTGACAGCAGTCTAGCGGGGGTTGAGACCCAGTATTTC. Translating it yields CDSSLAGVETQYF.